This T cell receptor (beta chain) was found in a study of blood T cells in healthy people across ages. Trimming cost V 0 bases and J 6 bases, with 11 bases left between them. This CDR3 is built from 14 residues. Using a J-beta primer mix together with a sample-barcoded 5' primer, a second PCR was run for roughly 6 to 12 cycles. Carrying 12 random nucleotides, a template-switch adaptor labeled each individual cDNA molecule. One entry per CDR3 protein, called by TCRdb with MiXCR from the 5' RACE reads. This sample carries 750,000 to 1,000,000 distinct CDR3 sequences, almost 30% of them seen once, and the ten largest clones take roughly 10%. The same sample was also used in a study of T cells of mothers and their children.

The sample was blood. This receptor was obtained from a woman aged 35 to 49 in good health. This rearrangement joins TRBV12-3 or TRBV12-4 to TRBJ1-1; D is ambiguous. CDR3 loop: CASSLAGFGAEAFF. In DNA form, the CDR3 reads TGTGCCAGCAGTTTAGCGGGGTTCGGCGCTGAAGCTTTCTTT.